This TCR beta chain was captured by sequencing in a study of beta chain features in type 1 diabetes. Broader study findings: Shorter TCRB CDR3s, moderately but significantly so, marked every one of the four CD4+ subsets in Type 1 diabetes patients.

As concerns this clone: Antigen unknown.

The CDR3 runs 15 residues. The germline V gene has CDR1 SGHDN and CDR2 FVKESK. V lost 0 bases to trimming and J lost 3 bases; unmatched junction nucleotides: 4. Expressed TCRB transcripts were sequenced because the entire RNA isolate underwent reverse transcription. The assay was immunoSEQ multiplex PCR, and TCRdb's table has in-frame clones only and misses some. There are 230,000 or so clones in the sample; around 16% occur only once, and approximately 0.081% lies in the top ten. The material sequenced was naive CD4+ T cells from blood. The TCR originated in a man aged 25-45 years with type 1 diabetes. The rearrangement links TRBV14 to TRBJ2-7; 8 bases are shared with TRBD1. As DNA, the CDR3 is TGTGCCAGCAGCCAAGAAGGACAGGGTTTCTACGAGCAGTACTTC. Translation: CASSQEGQGFYEQYF.